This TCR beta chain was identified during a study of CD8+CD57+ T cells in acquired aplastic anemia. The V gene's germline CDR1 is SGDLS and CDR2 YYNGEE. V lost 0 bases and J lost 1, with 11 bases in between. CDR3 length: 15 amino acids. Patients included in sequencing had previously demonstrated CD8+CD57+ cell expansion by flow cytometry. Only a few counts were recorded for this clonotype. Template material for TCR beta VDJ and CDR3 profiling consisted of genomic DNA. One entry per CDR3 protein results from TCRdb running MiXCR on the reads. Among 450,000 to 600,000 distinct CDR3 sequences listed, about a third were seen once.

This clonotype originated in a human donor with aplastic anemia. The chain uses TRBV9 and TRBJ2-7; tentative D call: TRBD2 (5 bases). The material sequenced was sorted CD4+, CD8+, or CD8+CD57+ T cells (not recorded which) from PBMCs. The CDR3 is CASSVVPGDSYEQYF. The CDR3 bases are TGTGCCAGCAGCGTAGTCCCCGGGGATTCCTACGAGCAGTACTTC.